This T cell receptor (beta chain) was documented in a study of T cell responses to AZD1222 COVID-19 vaccine. Broader study findings: Rises in breadth and depth of Spike-specific TCRs came after two AZD1222 doses.

Sequenced by immunoSEQ multiplex PCR; TCRdb stores in-frame clones only, minus some. The table lists over 130,000 clones, roughly nine tenths of them singletons. Germline lookup yields CDR1 GTSNPN and CDR2 SVGIG (reference sequence). The CDR3 length is 12 residues. Trimming at V came to 3 bases and at J to 9 bases, leaving 2 bases not matched to a gene. The study pooled second doses at about 4 or about 12 weeks. About this clone: The antigen remains unidentified.

This TCR derives from an adult who received the AZD1222 COVID-19 vaccine. The V and J genes are TRBV30 and TRBJ1-4, with 9 bases aligning to TRBD1. The source material was peripheral blood, sampled 28 days after the second AZD1222 dose. The CDR3 loop is CAWSNRGQKLFF. Written as DNA, the CDR3 is TGTGCCTGGAGCAACAGGGGGCAAAAACTGTTTTTT. Full variable domain (rest looked up from reference TRBV30 and TRBJ1-4): SQTIHQWPATLVQPVGSPLSLECTVEGTSNPNLYWYRQAAGRGLQLLFYSVGIGQISSEVPQNLSASRPQDRQFILSSKKLLLSDSGFYLCAWSNRGQKLFFGSGTQLSVL.